This T cell receptor (beta chain) was sequenced in a study of cytomegalovirus exposure and HLA in healthy donors. Study-wide results and caveats: A later analysis found TCR association rates differed by HLA locus, highest for DRB1 and lowest for HLA-C. A further, later analysis showed that HLA-associated TCR beta chains (compared with equally common others) were more clonally expanded. Later analysis associated a missense DCLRE1C variant with TCR beta V- and J-gene trimming.

Primers for the PCR totalled 60 Vbeta and 13 Jbeta. Per the original data handling: An analysis that came later counted roughly 87 million unique TCR beta chains, 9 million to 12 million shared. Clones were sequenced by immunoSEQ multiplex PCR, and TCRdb holds only the in-frame ones, with some missing. The DNA gave D and trimming, while V, J and clone size come from that table. The sample records 150,000 to 200,000 clones, 70% to 80% being singletons. Turning to this clone: Its antigen is unknown.

The germline gives CDR1 SGHRS, CDR2 YFSETQ. The J segment lost 2 bases and the V segment lost 3 bases, leaving 8 bases of the junction unmatched. The CDR3 is 15 amino acids. The rearrangement joins TRBV5-1 to TRBJ2-7; 7 positions agree with TRBD1. This receptor was identified in a woman under 40 in good health and CMV-seropositive. The sequenced sample was PBMCs. CDR3: CASSSFTGVAYEQYF. The DNA of the CDR3 is TGCGCCAGCAGCTCTTTTACAGGGGTGGCCTACGAGCAGTACTTC.